These T cell receptor beta chains were read from a single sample in a study of shared clonotypes between healthy human individuals. Sequencing used immunoSEQ multiplex PCR; TCRdb keeps in-frame clones, though not all of them. The data show some 500,000 clones, about 95% seen once. The specimen was naive CD4+ T cells sorted from blood. These receptors were collected from a woman aged 25 to 45 in good health. Each CDR3 is given with its conserved first and last residue. A D gene is named only where the DNA matches it firmly. The size of a clone is reported for some rows only, either as once, few or many, or as a class for expanded clones.

j_gene	v_gene	abundance	d_gene	CDR3nt	CDR3aa
TRBJ2-2	TRBV28	NA	TRBD2	TGTGCCAGCAGAAGCCCGGGACTAGCCATTTCGGGGGAGCTGTTTTTT	CASRSPGLAISGELFF
TRBJ1-2	TRBV5-1	NA	NA	TGCGCCAGCAGCCCCAGGACAGCAACTACTTATGGCTACACCTTC	CASSPRTATTYGYTF
TRBJ2-5	TRBV19	NA	NA	TGTGCCAGTAGTACCCAGGGAGAGACCCAGTACTTC	CASSTQGETQYF
TRBJ2-7	TRBV10-3	NA	NA	TGTGCCATCAGTGACCTCGCTAGCTTCTCCTACGAGCAGTACTTC	CAISDLASFSYEQYF
TRBJ2-7	TRBV28	few	NA	TGTGCCAGCAGCCAAAGCTTGGACGAGCAGTACTTC	CASSQSLDEQYF
TRBJ1-5	TRBV6-6	NA	NA	TGTGCCAGCAGTGGGACCGGCAGGATTCAGCCCCAGCATTTT	CASSGTGRIQPQHF
TRBJ2-7	TRBV28	NA	NA	TGTGCCAGCAGTTCCTGGCAGGGCTACTACGAGCAGTACTTC	CASSSWQGYYEQYF
TRBJ2-7	TRBV13	NA	NA	TGTGCCAGCAGCTTAGGCGCGGTAGGTTCCTACGAGCAGTACTTC	CASSLGAVGSYEQYF
TRBJ1-5	TRBV7-5	once	NA	TGTGTCGGATCGATCGTACCGGGACAAATAAATCAGCCCCAGCATTTT	CVGSIVPGQINQPQHF
TRBJ2-5	TRBV7-9	NA	TRBD2	TGTGCCAGCGGATCCAGGACTAGTACTAGAGAGCAGTACTTC	CASGSRTSTREQYF
TRBJ1-4	TRBV28	NA	TRBD1	TGTGCCAGCAGTTTATTAAGTGGCAGGGGGCGCCAAACAACTAATGAAAAACTGTTTTTT	CASSLLSGRGRQTTNEKLFF
TRBJ1-2	TRBV5-6	NA	NA	TGTGCCAGCAGCTCTGGGTCTTATGGCTACACCTTC	CASSSGSYGYTF
TRBJ1-2	TRBV18	NA	TRBD1	TGTGCCAGCTCACCACCGGGACAGCTCTATGGCTACACCTTC	CASSPPGQLYGYTF
TRBJ2-7	TRBV6-1	NA	TRBD2	TGTGCCAGCAGTGACTTAAGCGGGAGATCCTACGAGCAGTACTTC	CASSDLSGRSYEQYF
TRBJ2-3	TRBV18	NA	TRBD2	TGTGCCAGCTCACCGACCAGGACTAGCGGGAGAAGCACAGATACGCAGTATTTT	CASSPTRTSGRSTDTQYF
TRBJ2-7	TRBV7-8	NA	TRBD2	TGTGCCAGCAGCTCGCCCGGGACTAGCGGCTATTACGAGCAGTACTTC	CASSSPGTSGYYEQYF
TRBJ2-1	TRBV5-1	NA	TRBD2	TGCGCCAGCAGCTTTCTAGCGGAGGGCTCTAATGAGCAGTTCTTC	CASSFLAEGSNEQFF
TRBJ2-6	TRBV28	NA	NA	TGTGCCAGCAGCTACGGGACATACTACTCTGGGGCCAACGTCCTGACTTTC	CASSYGTYYSGANVLTF
TRBJ2-6	TRBV4-2	NA	NA	TGTGCCAGCAGCCAGCAAGTAGAGGTGGCCAACGTCCTGACTTTC	CASSQQVEVANVLTF
TRBJ2-7	TRBV5-1	NA	NA	TGCGCCAGCAGCACCAGGGCCACGTCCTACGAGCAGTACTTC	CASSTRATSYEQYF
TRBJ2-5	TRBV5-1	NA	TRBD2	TGCGCCAGCAGCTTGGGGACTAGCCAAGAGACCCAGTACTTC	CASSLGTSQETQYF
TRBJ1-3	TRBV28	NA	NA	TGTGCCAGCATCAGGGACTTCCTCTCTGGAAACACCATATATTTT	CASIRDFLSGNTIYF
TRBJ2-2	TRBV7-3	NA	TRBD2	TGTGCCAGCAGCATTGCGGGACTAGCACCCGGGGAGCTGTTTTTT	CASSIAGLAPGELFF
TRBJ2-1	TRBV14	NA	NA	TGTGCCAGCAGCCAAGTAACTAGTGGTGAGCAGTTCTTC	CASSQVTSGEQFF
TRBJ1-2	TRBV5-5	NA	NA	TGTGCCAGCAGCTTGGCGGCGAGGAGCAAGGGCTACACCTTC	CASSLAARSKGYTF
TRBJ1-1	TRBV5-1	once	NA	TGCGCCAGCAGCTTGTCGTCCAGGGCGACTGAAGCTTTCTTT	CASSLSSRATEAFF
TRBJ2-1	TRBV4-2	NA	TRBD2	TGTGCCAGCAGCCGCGAGACTAGCGGGAACTACAATGAGCAGTTCTTC	CASSRETSGNYNEQFF
TRBJ1-5	TRBV2	NA	NA	TGTGCCAGCACCCCCAGGACAGTTAATCAGCCCCAGCATTTT	CASTPRTVNQPQHF
TRBJ2-1	TRBV11-3	NA	NA	TGTGCCAGCAGCTTAGCCGGGACGGACAGACTCCAGTTCTTC	CASSLAGTDRLQFF
TRBJ2-7	TRBV28	NA	NA	TGTGCCAGCAGTTCCCGACACGAGCAGTACTTC	CASSSRHEQYF
TRBJ2-2	TRBV2	NA	NA	TGTGCCAGCAGCACGAGAGACACCGGGGAGCTGTTTTTT	CASSTRDTGELFF
TRBJ1-1	TRBV7-2	NA	NA	TGTGCCAGCAGCTTAGGACGGAACACTGAAGCTTTCTTT	CASSLGRNTEAFF
TRBJ2-7	TRBV6-6	NA	NA	TGTGCCAGCAGTTATATTACGGGCGAGCAGTACTTC	CASSYITGEQYF
TRBJ1-5	TRBV7-8	NA	NA	TGTGCCAGCAGCTTAGAGAGGGGGCAGCCCCAGCATTTT	CASSLERGQPQHF
TRBJ2-1	TRBV4-1	NA	NA	TGCGCCAGCAGAAGTAATCACGCGGAGCAGTTCTTC	CASRSNHAEQFF
TRBJ1-3	TRBV13	NA	TRBD1	TGTGCCAGCAGTTATCAGGGGGCTGGAAACACCATATATTTT	CASSYQGAGNTIYF
TRBJ2-7	TRBV28	NA	TRBD2	TGTGCCAGCAGACCACCGGGACTAGGCCTCTACGAGCAGTACTTC	CASRPPGLGLYEQYF
TRBJ1-3	TRBV6-1	NA	NA	TGTGCCAGCCGGAAAGCCTCTGGAAACACCATATATTTT	CASRKASGNTIYF
TRBJ2-5	TRBV28	NA	TRBD1	TGTGCCAGCAGTTCGGGACAGGTGGCGGAGACCCAGTACTTC	CASSSGQVAETQYF
TRBJ2-1	TRBV19	NA	NA	TGTGCCAGTAGTATAGGCGGGACAGTCTACAATGAGCAGTTCTTC	CASSIGGTVYNEQFF
TRBJ2-1	TRBV19	NA	NA	NA	CASSPHAPVAGGSNERFF
TRBJ1-1	TRBV7-9	NA	NA	TGTGCCAGCAGCAGGGGGGTCGGAGGTGAAGCTTTCTTT	CASSRGVGGEAFF
TRBJ1-6	TRBV7-2	NA	NA	TGTGCCAGCACCTCTCCCCAACGGCCAGGACGGAATTCACCCCTCCACTTT	CASTSPQRPGRNSPLHF
TRBJ1-2	TRBV5-1	NA	TRBD1	TGCGCCAGCAGCCCCGGGACAGGTTATGGCTACACCTTC	CASSPGTGYGYTF
TRBJ2-5	TRBV7-9	NA	NA	TGTGCCAGCAGCGGCCTAGAGGACGCAGCATGGACCCAGTACTTC	CASSGLEDAAWTQYF
TRBJ2-5	TRBV11-1	NA	NA	TGTGCCAGCAGCTCGGCGGTGGGGATCAGGGGAATTGAAGGAGAGACCCAGTACTTC	CASSSAVGIRGIEGETQYF
TRBJ2-5	TRBV6-5	NA	NA	TGTGCCAGCAGGGGGACAAACCAAGAGACCCAGTACTTC	CASRGTNQETQYF
TRBJ2-7	TRBV11-2	once	NA	TGTGCCAGCAGCTCCATCTCCGACAGGACCTACGAGCAGTACTTC	CASSSISDRTYEQYF
TRBJ2-3	TRBV9	NA	TRBD1	TGTGCCAGCAGCGCCGGGACAGTGCCCACAGATACGCAGTATTTT	CASSAGTVPTDTQYF
TRBJ1-5	TRBV7-4	NA	NA	TGTGCCAGCAGCTTAGTCTCAGGGGCGAGCAATCAGCCCCAGCATTTT	CASSLVSGASNQPQHF
TRBJ2-1	TRBV5-1	NA	NA	TGCGCCAGCAGCAGCGACAGCTACAATGAGCAGTTCTTC	CASSSDSYNEQFF
TRBJ2-1	TRBV6-1	NA	NA	TGTGCCAGCAGTTCTAGTCGGGAGCAGTTCTTC	CASSSSREQFF